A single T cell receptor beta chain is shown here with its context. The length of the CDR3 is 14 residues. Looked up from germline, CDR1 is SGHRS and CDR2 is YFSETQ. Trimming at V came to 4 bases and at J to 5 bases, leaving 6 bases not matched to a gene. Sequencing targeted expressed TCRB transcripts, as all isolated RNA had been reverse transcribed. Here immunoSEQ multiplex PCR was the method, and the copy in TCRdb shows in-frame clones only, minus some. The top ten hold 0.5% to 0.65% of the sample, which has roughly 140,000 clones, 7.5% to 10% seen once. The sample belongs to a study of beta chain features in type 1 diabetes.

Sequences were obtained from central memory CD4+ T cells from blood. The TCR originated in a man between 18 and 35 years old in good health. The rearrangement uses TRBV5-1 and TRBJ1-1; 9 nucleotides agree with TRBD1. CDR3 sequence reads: CASSEDRGRTEAFF. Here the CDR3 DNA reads TGCGCCAGCAGCGAGGACAGGGGAAGGACTGAAGCTTTCTTT.